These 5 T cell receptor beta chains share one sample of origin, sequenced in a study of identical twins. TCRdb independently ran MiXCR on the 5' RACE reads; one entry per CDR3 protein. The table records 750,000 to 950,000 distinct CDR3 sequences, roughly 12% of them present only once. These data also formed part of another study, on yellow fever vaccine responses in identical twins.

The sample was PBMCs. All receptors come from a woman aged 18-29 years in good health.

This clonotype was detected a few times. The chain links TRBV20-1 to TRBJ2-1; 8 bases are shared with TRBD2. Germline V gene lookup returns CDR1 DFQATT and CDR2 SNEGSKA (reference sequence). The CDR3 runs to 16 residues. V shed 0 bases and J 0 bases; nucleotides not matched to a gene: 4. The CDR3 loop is CSARDNRGGSYNEQFF. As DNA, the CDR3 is TGCAGTGCTAGAGATAATCGGGGGGGCTCCTACAATGAGCAGTTCTTC.

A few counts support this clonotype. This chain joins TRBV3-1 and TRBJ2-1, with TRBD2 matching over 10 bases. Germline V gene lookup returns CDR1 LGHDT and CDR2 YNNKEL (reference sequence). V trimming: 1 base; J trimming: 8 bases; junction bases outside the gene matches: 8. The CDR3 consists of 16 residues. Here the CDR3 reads CASSQGLAGGIHEQFF. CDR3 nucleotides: TGTGCCAGCAGCCAAGGGTTAGCGGGAGGTATCCATGAGCAGTTCTTC.

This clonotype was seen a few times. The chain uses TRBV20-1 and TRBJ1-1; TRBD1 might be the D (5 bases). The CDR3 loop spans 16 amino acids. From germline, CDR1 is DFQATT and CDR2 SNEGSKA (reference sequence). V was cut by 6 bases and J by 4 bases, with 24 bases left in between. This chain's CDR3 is CSAPRRGGMLGTEAFF. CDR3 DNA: TGCAGTGCCCCACGCCGGGGGGGGATGTTAGGCACTGAAGCTTTCTTT.

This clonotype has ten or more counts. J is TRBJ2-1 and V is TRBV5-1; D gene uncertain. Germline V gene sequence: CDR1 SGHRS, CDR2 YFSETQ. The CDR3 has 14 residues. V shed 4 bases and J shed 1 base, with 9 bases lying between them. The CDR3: CASSPWESYNEQFF. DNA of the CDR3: TGCGCCAGCAGCCCCTGGGAATCCTACAATGAGCAGTTCTTC.

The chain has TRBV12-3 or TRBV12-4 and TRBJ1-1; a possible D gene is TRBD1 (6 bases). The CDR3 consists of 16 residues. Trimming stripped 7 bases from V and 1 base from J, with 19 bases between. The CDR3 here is CASTEIQGGRNTEAFF. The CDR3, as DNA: TGTGCCAGCACAGAAATACAGGGCGGGAGGAACACTGAAGCTTTCTTT.